The 11 T cell receptor beta chains below come from one sample, sequenced in a study of shared clonotypes between healthy human individuals. Here immunoSEQ multiplex PCR was the method, and the copy in TCRdb shows in-frame clones only, minus some. The table has more than 2,000,000 clones, 80% to 95% seen once; the top ten hold under 0.45%. Sequencing input: naive CD4+ T cells from PBMCs. The subset here: CD45RA+ positively selected. These receptor sequences come from a man in his late teens or twenties in good health. Some clones in this sample may be carry-over from other donors' samples.

With respect to this clone: Different DNA sequences within this sample yield the same CDR3. The rearrangement uses TRBV5-8 and TRBJ1-5; no firm D call. There are 15 residues in the CDR3. Germline V gives CDR1 SGHTS, CDR2 YDEGEE. V was trimmed by 0 bases and J by 0 bases, leaving 7 bases between them. CDR3 DNA sequence: TGTGCCAGCAGCTTGGCTGGCTATAGCAATCAGCCCCAGCATTTT. Its translation is CASSLAGYSNQPQHF. Full variable domain (outside the CDR3, taken from reference TRBV5-8 and TRBJ1-5): EAGVTQSPTHLIKTRGQQATLRCSPISGHTSVYWYQQALGLGLQFLLWYDEGEERNRGNFPPRFSGRQFPNYSSELNVNALELEDSALYLCASSLAGYSNQPQHFGDGTRLSIL.

The rearrangement uses TRBV7-2 and TRBJ2-7, with D possibly being TRBD2 (6 bases). CDR1 is SGHTA, CDR2 FQGNSA, per germline. V was cut by 3 bases and J by 2 bases, with 14 bases left in between. This CDR3 has 15 amino acids. The CDR3 reads CASSFTAGPTYEQYF. In nucleotides, the CDR3 is TGTGCCAGCAGCTTTACCGCGGGACCGACCTACGAGCAGTACTTC.

The genes are TRBV9 and TRBJ2-5; D may correspond to TRBD1 or TRBD2 (6 bases each). V was clipped by 0 bases and J by 7 bases, with 13 bases between them. Germline lookup yields CDR1 SGDLS and CDR2 YYNGEE. The length of the CDR3 is 14 residues. The CDR3, as DNA: TGTGCCAGCAGCGTAGCTGGGGGGCAGGGGACCCAGTACTTC. Protein sequence: CASSVAGGQGTQYF.

Remarks on this clone: Other DNA sequences in this sample translate to the same CDR3. The chain links TRBV5-1 to TRBJ2-3; TRBD1 matches at 8 bases. There are 15 residues in the CDR3. The V and J ends lost 2 bases and 0 bases, in that order; junction bases with no gene match: 2. Per the germline V gene, CDR1 is SGHRS and CDR2 is YFSETQ. CDR3 DNA sequence: TGCGCCAGCAGCTTCCAGGGGGCTAGCACAGATACGCAGTATTTT. It is translated as CASSFQGASTDTQYF.

This chain uses TRBV5-1 with TRBJ1-6; D unresolved. V lost 3 bases and J 8 bases, leaving 12 bases between the germline ends. From germline, CDR1 is SGHRS and CDR2 YFSETQ. The CDR3 extends over 14 amino acids. The CDR3 is CASSSGSPDSPLHF. The DNA for the CDR3 is TGCGCCAGCAGCTCCGGGAGCCCTGATTCACCCCTCCACTTT. The full variable domain, with the rest looked up from reference TRBV5-1 and TRBJ1-6, is KAGVTQTPRYLIKTRGQQVTLSCSPISGHRSVSWYQQTPGQGLQFLFEYFSETQRNKGNFPGRFSGRQFSNSRSEMNVSTLELGDSALYLCASSSGSPDSPLHFGNGTRLTVT.

For this clone: Other nucleotide sequences in the sample specify the same CDR3. The chain uses TRBV28 and TRBJ2-7; D remains ambiguous. V was clipped by 6 bases and J by 2 bases, with 8 bases between them. The CDR3 length is 12 residues. The germline V gene encodes CDR1 MDHEN and CDR2 SYDVKM. The DNA of the CDR3 is TGTGCCAGCAGCCCCGCGCCCTACGAGCAGTACTTC. It translates to CASSPAPYEQYF.

The V and J genes are TRBV6-1 and TRBJ1-5; 11 positions agree with TRBD1. Trimming removed 7 bases from V and 6 bases from J; junction bases left unmatched: 5. CDR3 length equals 14 residues. Germline CDR1 and CDR2: MNHNS and SASEGT. The CDR3 nucleotides are TGTGCCAGCACCCGGACAGGGGGCGGTCAGCCCCAGCATTTT. This sequence encodes CASTRTGGGQPQHF.

The chain is built from TRBV28 and TRBJ2-3, with D perhaps TRBD2 (6 bases). Germline V lookup: CDR1 MDHEN, CDR2 SYDVKM. V was shortened by 5 bases and J by 3 bases, with 15 bases between the two germline ends. The CDR3 sequence is 15 residues long. CDR3 nucleotide sequence: TGTGCCAGCAGTGGAACAGCAGGAGGGACAGATACGCAGTATTTT. This codes for CASSGTAGGTDTQYF.

V usage is TRBV6-5 and J usage is TRBJ2-7, with 12 bases aligning to TRBD1. The CDR3 consists of 16 residues. The ends lost 2 bases at V and 5 bases at J; junction bases unmatched: 7. Germline assignment: CDR1 MNHEY and CDR2 SVGAGI. The CDR3 DNA reads as TGTGCCAGCAGTTACATCTGGGGACAGGGGGCCCACGAGCAGTACTTC. The encoded protein is CASSYIWGQGAHEQYF.

This clone was seen more than once but under ten times. The chain employs TRBV4-2 and TRBJ1-5, with D unresolved. The CDR3 contains 14 residues. V shed 6 bases and J shed 0 bases, with 9 bases lying between them. Germline CDR1 and CDR2: LGHNA and YNFKEQ. The CDR3: CASRLTDSNQPQHF. CDR3 bases: TGTGCCAGCAGACTCACAGATAGCAATCAGCCCCAGCATTTT.

Only one count was recorded for this clone. The chain recombines TRBV5-1 with TRBJ2-2, with 8 bases that match TRBD1. Germline loops: CDR1 SGHRS, CDR2 YFSETQ. The length of the CDR3 is 18 residues. V lost 2 bases, J lost 6 bases, and 15 bases stayed unmatched. CDR3 region: CASSFDATGASSAGELFF. CDR3 coding DNA: TGCGCCAGCAGCTTCGATGCGACAGGGGCGAGTTCGGCCGGGGAGCTGTTTTTT.